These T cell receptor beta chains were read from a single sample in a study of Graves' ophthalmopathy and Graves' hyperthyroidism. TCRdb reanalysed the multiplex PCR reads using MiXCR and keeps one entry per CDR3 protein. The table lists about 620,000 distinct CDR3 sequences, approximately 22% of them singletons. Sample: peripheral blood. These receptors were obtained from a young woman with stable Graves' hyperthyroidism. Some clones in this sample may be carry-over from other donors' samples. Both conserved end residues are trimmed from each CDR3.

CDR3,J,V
ASSEGYYNSPLH,TRBJ1-6,TRBV2
ARRGQRDLNTEAF,TRBJ1-1,TRBV6-1
ASGGTGGEGYT,TRBJ1-2,TRBV6-4
ASSSPQGARGTGELF,TRBJ2-2,TRBV28
SVEASGRDGSYEQY,TRBJ2-7,TRBV29-1
ASSLTGSAETQY,TRBJ2-5,TRBV7-3
ASSIRGQTEAF,TRBJ1-1,TRBV19
ASSRGPYQPQH,TRBJ1-5,TRBV6-1
AISELGTEAF,TRBJ1-1,TRBV10-3
ASREGLAGVRNQTQY,TRBJ2-5,TRBV12-3/TRBV12-4
ASSLAGGLSYEQY,TRBJ2-7,TRBV12-3/TRBV12-4
ASSLLGAQNTEAF,TRBJ1-1,TRBV7-2
ASSPHGAYEQY,TRBJ2-7,TRBV28
ASSLARTVGNQPQH,TRBJ1-5,TRBV11-1
ASSRTTYSGEQY,TRBJ2-7,TRBV14
SASSPQETQY,TRBJ2-5,TRBV20-1
ASSSSARYEQY,TRBJ2-7,TRBV6-5
ASSPSGDYTEAF,TRBJ1-1,TRBV28